A single sample is the source of the 32 T cell receptor beta chains below, sequenced in a study of blood T cell repertoires in COVID-19. Measured with immunoSEQ multiplex PCR; TCRdb has only the in-frame clones, and not every one. Altogether some 150,000 clones are present, roughly 88% being singletons, with the ten largest covering more than 1%. Sequencing input: PBMCs or T cells enriched from blood (not recorded which). The receptors stem from a woman younger than 45 with acute COVID-19.

The chain uses TRBV25-1 and TRBJ1-2, with TRBD1 matching over 8 bases. The germline CDR1 and CDR2 sequences are MGHDK and SYGVNS. The CDR3 has 17 residues. The V gene end was trimmed by 4 bases and the J gene end by 0 bases; junction bases not matched to a gene: 10. The CDR3 DNA reads as TGTGCCAGCAGTGTGCACTCCGGGACAGGAGCTAACTATGGCTACACCTTC. It translates to CASSVHSGTGANYGYTF.

This clone was counted a single time. Written as DNA, the CDR3 is TGTGCCAGCAGCTTAGCTCCAGGGGTCGCATTGCCAACTAATGAAAAACTGTTTTTT. Translated: CASSLAPGVALPTNEKLFF. The V gene is TRBV7-9, the J gene TRBJ1-4; D may be TRBD1 (6 bases). Germline V lookup: CDR1 SEHNR, CDR2 FQNEAQ (reference sequence). The CDR3 contains 19 residues. The V and J ends lost 0 bases and 0 bases respectively, with 17 bases between them.

The genes are TRBV28 and TRBJ2-3; 12 bases are a match to TRBD2. Germline CDR1 MDHEN, CDR2 SYDVKM. The CDR3 sequence is 18 residues long. V was clipped by 4 bases and J by 0 bases; unmatched bases: 8. The CDR3 coding sequence is TGTGCCAGCAGTTCCCCTAGCGGGAGGGATACTAGCACAGATACGCAGTATTTT. This gives the protein CASSSPSGRDTSTDTQYF. The variable domain in full, with the rest retrieved from reference TRBV28 and TRBJ2-3, is DVKVTQSSRYLVKRTGEKVFLECVQDMDHENMFWYRQDPGLGLRLIYFSYDVKMKEKGDIPEGYSVSREKKERFSLILESASTNQTSMYLCASSSPSGRDTSTDTQYFGPGTRLTVL.

The DNA of the CDR3 is TGTGCCAGCAGCGATGCGGGGGGACATTCTGAGTTCTTC. Its translation is CASSDAGGHSEFF. The chain employs TRBV6-5 and TRBJ2-1; 8 positions match TRBD2. This CDR3 has 13 residues. The V and J ends lost 6 bases and 14 bases, in that order; junction bases with no gene match: 12. Germline values: CDR1 MNHEY, CDR2 SVGAGI.

In DNA form, the CDR3 reads TGTGCCAGTAAAGGAAGTATGAGGGAGGGGTACCGGAATCAGCCCCAGCATTTT. This encodes CASKGSMREGYRNQPQHF. The genes are TRBV19 and TRBJ1-5; D might be TRBD1 (5 bases). V gave up 7 bases and J gave up 4 bases, with 26 bases separating them. The CDR3 sequence is 18 residues long. The V gene's germline CDR1 is LNHDA and CDR2 SQIVND (reference sequence). The full variable domain, with the rest looked up from reference TRBV19 and TRBJ1-5, is DGGITQSPKYLFRKEGQNVTLSCEQNLNHDAMYWYRQDPGQGLRLIYYSQIVNDFQKGDIAEGYSVSREKKESFPLTVTSAQKNPTAFYLCASKGSMREGYRNQPQHFGDGTRLSIL.

V gene TRBV27 combines with J gene TRBJ1-2; TRBD1 is a possible D gene (6 bases). With 3 bases removed from V and 7 bases from J, the gap between germline ends came to 15 bases. The CDR3 loop spans 14 amino acids. Looked up from germline, CDR1 is MNHEY and CDR2 is SMNVEV (reference sequence). The DNA of the CDR3 is TGTGCCAGCAGTTTGGGGGCGGCTGGGGGTGGCTACACCTTC. Amino acid sequence: CASSLGAAGGGYTF.

The V gene is TRBV25-1, the J gene TRBJ1-6; D is unresolved. V lost 4 bases and J 1 base, leaving 8 bases between the germline ends. The length of the CDR3 is 15 residues. From germline, CDR1 is MGHDK and CDR2 SYGVNS. The CDR3 DNA follows: TGTGCCAGCAGTGCTCAGGATTCCTATAATTCACCCCTCCACTTT. This encodes CASSAQDSYNSPLHF.

The genes are TRBV5-6 and TRBJ2-3, with 11 bases fitting TRBD2. The CDR3 has 15 residues. J gave up 3 bases and V 6 bases, and 6 bases lay outside the gene matches. Germline V gene lookup returns CDR1 SGHDT and CDR2 YYEEEE. CDR3 bases: TGTGCCAGCACCCCACTAGCGGGAGCGACAGATACGCAGTATTTT. It is translated as CASTPLAGATDTQYF.

The J gene is TRBJ2-7, the V gene TRBV5-1, with TRBD1 identical over 8 bases. This CDR3 comprises 15 residues. V trimming: 4 bases; J trimming: 2 bases; junction bases outside the gene matches: 8. From germline, CDR1 is SGHRS and CDR2 YFSETQ. The CDR3 nucleotides read TGCGCCAGCAGCCGAACCGGGACAGGCCCCTACGAGCAGTACTTC. This translates into CASSRTGTGPYEQYF.

J is TRBJ2-1 and V is TRBV2, with 10 bases identical to TRBD2. Trimming removed 11 bases from V and 8 bases from J; junction bases left unmatched: 9. The CDR3 loop spans 13 amino acids. The germline CDR1 and CDR2 sequences are SNHLY and FYNNEI. CDR3 residues: CAGAGGLGYEQFF. The CDR3 DNA reads TGTGCCGGAGCGGGAGGGCTAGGCTATGAGCAGTTCTTC.

This clone was picked up one time. The chain couples TRBV6-5 to TRBJ1-2; TRBD1 matches 9 bases. V lost 0 bases to trimming and J lost 4 bases; unmatched junction nucleotides: 3. Germline V gives CDR1 MNHEY, CDR2 SVGAGI. This CDR3 spans 15 amino acids. Here the CDR3 DNA reads TGTGCCAGCAGTTACTCGGGGACAGGGCTCTATGGCTACACCTTC. Translated: CASSYSGTGLYGYTF.

The chain recombines TRBV19 with TRBJ1-5; no definite D call. Trimming stripped 4 bases from V and 3 bases from J, with 10 bases between. Germline loops: CDR1 LNHDA, CDR2 SQIVND (reference sequence). This CDR3 spans 14 amino acids. The CDR3 DNA is TGTGCCAGTAGTAGTCGGCAGGTCAATCAGCCCCAGCATTTT. Translation: CASSSRQVNQPQHF.

The chain joins TRBV27 to TRBJ2-7, with D possibly TRBD1 on 6 matching bases. V shed 6 bases and J shed 2 bases, with 17 bases lying between them. This CDR3 comprises 15 residues. Per germline, CDR1 MNHEY and CDR2 SMNVEV (reference sequence). CDR3 sequence (DNA): TGTGCCAGCAGCCCTCTAGGGGGAATCCCCTACGAGCAGTACTTC. Its protein product is CASSPLGGIPYEQYF.

As regards this clone: A read error may account for a junction end that differs from germline. The chain joins TRBV30 to TRBJ2-3; 12 bases agree with TRBD2. Germline V lookup: CDR1 GTSNPN, CDR2 SVGIG (reference sequence). The CDR3 loop spans 11 amino acids. CDR3 residues: CAWSGLAGAYF. CDR3 nucleotide sequence: TGTGCCTGGAGTGGACTAGCGGGAGCTTACTTT.

The chain combines TRBV10-2 with TRBJ1-4; 7 bases line up with TRBD1. This CDR3 region has 14 residues. Trimming removed 7 bases from V and 7 bases from J; junction bases left unmatched: 9. The V gene's germline CDR1 is WSHSY and CDR2 SAAADI. CDR3 DNA: TGCGCCAGCACCAAACAGGGGCAGGGTGAAAAACTGTTTTTT. It encodes CASTKQGQGEKLFF.

The genes are TRBV7-2 and TRBJ1-4; no clear D gene. V lost 8 bases to trimming and J lost 5 bases, with 12 bases between them. Germline V gene sequence: CDR1 SGHTA, CDR2 FQGNSA. This CDR3 is 13 amino acids long. CDR3 region: CASSREGNEKLFF. CDR3 sequence (DNA): TGTGCCAGCTCCCGGGAAGGGAATGAAAAACTGTTTTTT.

This clone was seen once. The rearrangement joins TRBV5-1 to TRBJ2-1, with 7 positions matching TRBD2. The CDR3 length is 15 residues. V lost 4 bases, J lost 3 bases, and 7 bases stayed unmatched. Germline CDR1 reads SGHRS; CDR2 reads YFSETQ. CDR3 nucleotides: TGCGCCAGCAGCCCCTCCCTAGCGGTCTACAATGAGCAGTTCTTC. Encoded protein: CASSPSLAVYNEQFF.

This chain uses TRBV7-2 with TRBJ2-5, with 7 bases identical to TRBD1. This CDR3 has 15 amino acids. After removal of 1 base from V and 3 bases from J, the junction contained 5 bases not matched to a gene. Germline V gene data show CDR1 as SGHTA and CDR2 as FQGNSA. CDR3 protein: CASSLVGTAEETQYF. The CDR3 nucleotides read TGTGCCAGCAGCTTAGTGGGGACAGCGGAAGAGACCCAGTACTTC.

V and J are TRBV19 and TRBJ2-5; D possibly corresponds to TRBD1 (7 bases). This CDR3 has 14 residues. Germline V lookup: CDR1 LNHDA, CDR2 SQIVND (reference sequence). V was cut by 4 bases and J by 2 bases, with 11 bases left in between. CDR3 residues: CASSTQGGQETQYF. CDR3 in DNA: TGTGCCAGTAGTACCCAGGGGGGACAAGAGACCCAGTACTTC.

The chain uses TRBV4-3 and TRBJ1-5, with TRBD1 matching over 7 bases. CDR1 and CDR2 (germline): LGHNA, YSLEER. This CDR3 has 17 amino acids. J gave up 4 bases and V 1 base, and 10 bases lay outside the gene matches. CDR3 coding DNA: TGCGCCAGCAGCCAAGCTTACTGGACAGGAGGTAATCAGCCCCAGCATTTT. It translates to CASSQAYWTGGNQPQHF.

This chain joins TRBV4-3 and TRBJ2-7, with D uncertain. The germline V and J ends were trimmed by 4 bases and 5 bases, with 12 bases remaining between them. CDR1 is LGHNA, CDR2 YSLEER, per germline. The length of the CDR3 is 13 residues. CDR3 in DNA: TGCGCCAGCAGCCGGGCCCCTACCCACGAGCAGTACTTC. Translating it yields CASSRAPTHEQYF.

This chain connects TRBV18 to TRBJ1-6, with D unresolved. V dropped 5 bases and J dropped 7 bases, with 6 bases sitting between them. CDR1 and CDR2 from the germline V gene are KGHSH and LQKENI. This CDR3 is 12 amino acids long. DNA of the CDR3: TGTGCCAGCTCAGAACAGAATTCACCCCTCCACTTT. It is translated as CASSEQNSPLHF.

V is TRBV5-6 and J is TRBJ1-4; D gene uncertain. The germline gives CDR1 SGHDT, CDR2 YYEEEE. V was trimmed by 5 bases and J by 4 bases, leaving 9 bases between them. The CDR3 has 13 residues. The CDR3 sequence: CASSSAGNEKLFF. CDR3 coding DNA: TGTGCCAGCAGTTCGGCGGGTAATGAAAAACTGTTTTTT.

The chain uses TRBV6-2 or TRBV6-3 and TRBJ2-7, with TRBD2 matching over 7 bases. The germline V gene has CDR1 MNHEY and CDR2 SVGEGT. After removal of 6 bases from V and 7 bases from J, the junction contained 6 bases not matched to a gene. This CDR3 contains 12 residues. CDR3 sequence: CASSPGLVEQYF. In DNA, the CDR3 is TGTGCCAGCAGCCCCGGACTAGTTGAGCAGTACTTC.

The chain couples TRBV30 to TRBJ2-3, with 7 bases that match TRBD2. V lost 5 bases and J lost 1; bases outside the gene matches: 3. CDR3 length equals 13 residues. The V gene's germline CDR1 is GTSNPN and CDR2 SVGIG (reference sequence). This CDR3 reads CAWAGVGTDTQYF. CDR3 sequence (DNA): TGTGCCTGGGCGGGAGTCGGCACAGATACGCAGTATTTT.

The V gene is TRBV5-1, the J gene TRBJ1-2, with a weak D call TRBD1 (6 bases). This CDR3 has 15 amino acids. Germline V CDR1 and CDR2: SGHRS, YFSETQ. The V gene lost 0 bases and the J gene lost 4 bases, with 13 bases spanning the gap. In nucleotides, the CDR3 is TGCGCCAGCAGCTTGGAGAGGGGGGGCCTCTATGGCTACACCTTC. It codes for CASSLERGGLYGYTF.

This clone was seen more than once but under ten times. The V and J genes are TRBV4-1 and TRBJ2-1, with D hard to call. The V and J ends lost 0 bases and 6 bases respectively, with 9 bases between them. The germline V gene encodes CDR1 MGHRA and CDR2 YSYEKL. The CDR3 is 14 residues long. The CDR3 sequence: CASSQEAGSNEQFF. As DNA, the CDR3 is TGCGCCAGCAGCCAAGAGGCAGGTAGCAATGAGCAGTTCTTC.

The chain is built from TRBV4-2 and TRBJ2-5; 10 positions agree with TRBD2. The CDR3 contains 17 residues. V was pared by 2 bases and J by 4 bases, with 10 bases of the junction left unmatched. The V gene's germline CDR1 is LGHNA and CDR2 YNFKEQ. The CDR3 nucleotides read TGTGCCAGCAGCCAACCTGGACTAGCGGACGGAGGAGAGACCCAGTACTTC. Encoded protein: CASSQPGLADGGETQYF.

The chain couples TRBV19 to TRBJ1-1, with 8 bases that match TRBD1. J lost 0 bases, V lost 4 bases, and 4 bases had no gene match. CDR3 length equals 15 residues. Germline CDR1 and CDR2: LNHDA and SQIVND (reference sequence). CDR3 nucleotide sequence: TGTGCCAGTAGTACGGGACAGGCCTTGAACACTGAAGCTTTCTTT. It specifies CASSTGQALNTEAFF.

The chain joins TRBV7-9 to TRBJ2-7, with D maybe TRBD1 (6 bases). CDR1 and CDR2 from the germline V gene are SEHNR and FQNEAQ (reference sequence). The CDR3 runs 15 residues. V was shortened by 3 bases and J by 0 bases, with 12 bases between the two germline ends. CDR3 sequence: CASSFDGQSSYEQYF. DNA of the CDR3: TGTGCCAGCAGCTTTGACGGACAGTCCTCCTACGAGCAGTACTTC.

The V and J genes are TRBV29-1 and TRBJ2-7, with 7 bases lining up with TRBD1. The ends lost 3 bases at V and 6 bases at J; junction bases unmatched: 5. CDR1 and CDR2 from the germline V gene are SQVTM and ANQGSEA. CDR3 length equals 12 residues. The CDR3: CSVEQTGIEQYF. CDR3 bases: TGCAGCGTTGAGCAGACAGGGATCGAGCAGTACTTC.

The chain is built from TRBV28 and TRBJ2-1, with 8 bases that match TRBD2. This CDR3 spans 14 amino acids. The junction had 5 bases not matched to a gene; V was cut back by 6 bases and J by 4 bases. Germline V CDR1 and CDR2: MDHEN, SYDVKM. CDR3 amino acids: CASRSGGPYNEQFF. The DNA for the CDR3 is TGTGCCAGCAGGAGCGGGGGACCGTACAATGAGCAGTTCTTC.